The 23 T cell receptor beta chains below were found in one sample sequenced in a study of metastatic and nonmetastatic thyroid tumors. Thyroid surgery had not been preceded by any treatment in any patient. TCRdb called clones again from the PCR reads with MiXCR. The sample lists roughly 59,000 clones, 15% to 20% seen once, with roughly a tenth in the top ten. The sample taken for sequencing was blood. All receptors derive from a male donor with papillary thyroid cancer or a benign thyroid nodule (not recorded which). Some clones in this sample may be carry-over from other donors' samples.

This clone has ten or more counts. This chain uses TRBV2 with TRBJ2-5; perhaps TRBD1 as D (5 bases). This CDR3 is built from 13 residues. Germline V CDR1 and CDR2: SNHLY, FYNNEI. The ends were cut back, 6 bases at V and 6 bases at J, with 14 bases in the middle. CDR3 region: CASSGDSYQTQYF. The CDR3 DNA follows: TGTGCCAGCAGCGGTGACAGTTATCAGACCCAGTACTTC.

This clone appeared many times. The chain joins TRBV28 to TRBJ1-2, with D possibly being TRBD1 (5 bases). Per the germline V gene, CDR1 is MDHEN and CDR2 is SYDVKM. The V end lost 10 bases, the J end lost 4 bases, and 19 bases lay between the germline ends. This CDR3 has 14 amino acids. The CDR3 region is CAIERLRDSYGYTF. The CDR3 region has the DNA TGTGCCATAGAGAGGTTGAGGGACTCCTATGGCTACACCTTC.

The sample holds many counts of this clone. This chain connects TRBV7-9 to TRBJ2-3, with D tentatively TRBD2 (6 bases). Trimming left V 5 bases short and J 3 bases short, with 12 bases between. The CDR3 is 14 amino acids. Germline V lookup: CDR1 SEHNR, CDR2 FQNEAQ (reference sequence). The CDR3 spells CASSARGWTDTQYF. DNA for the CDR3: TGTGCCAGCAGCGCCCGGGGGTGGACAGATACGCAGTATTTT.

The CDR3 nucleotides are TGCAGTGCTTACGATCCGCTAGCGGGAAAAAATGAGCAGTTCTTC. It specifies CSAYDPLAGKNEQFF. The chain is built from TRBV20-1 and TRBJ2-1; TRBD2 agrees at 9 bases. Germline V gene lookup returns CDR1 DFQATT and CDR2 SNEGSKA (reference sequence). This CDR3 has 15 residues. The junction had 12 bases not matched to a gene; V was cut back by 5 bases and J by 7 bases.

Many counts were recorded for this clone. A read error may be the cause here, since a much bigger clone is one base away. The rearrangement links TRBV15 to TRBJ2-1; D may be TRBD1 (5 bases). The length of the CDR3 is 14 residues. V lost 3 bases and J 7 bases, leaving 13 bases between the germline ends. Germline values: CDR1 LNHNV, CDR2 YYDKDF (reference sequence). The CDR3 loop reads CATSSRALGNEQFF. The CDR3 nucleotides are TGTGCCACCAGCAGCAGGGCTCTTGGGAATGAGCAGTTCTTC.

Details on this clone: A read error may produce the germline difference seen at one junction end. V and J are TRBV5-1 and TRBJ1-2; D is unclear. Germline loops: CDR1 SGHRS, CDR2 YFSETQ. The CDR3 runs to 13 residues. The CDR3, as DNA: TGCGCCAGCAGCTTTTACAGTAACTATGCCTACACCTTC. Its protein product is CASSFYSNYAYTF.

The table lists this clone with many counts. This chain uses TRBV7-9 with TRBJ2-7, with D possibly being TRBD2 (5 bases). V shed 2 bases and J shed 1 base, with 6 bases lying between them. Germline lookup yields CDR1 SEHNR and CDR2 FQNEAQ (reference sequence). The CDR3 is made up of 13 amino acids. The CDR3 DNA is TGTGCCAGCAGCTTAACTAGTTCCTACGAGCAGTACTTC. Encoded protein: CASSLTSSYEQYF.

With regard to this clone: A much larger clonotype is one base distant, so this may be a read error. The chain combines TRBV5-1 with TRBJ1-2, with TRBD1 identical over 9 bases. V was pared by 2 bases and J by 6 bases, with 5 bases of the junction left unmatched. The germline V gene encodes CDR1 SGHRS and CDR2 YFSETQ. The CDR3 has 14 residues. CDR3 sequence: CASSFSTGGNGYTF. Here the CDR3 DNA reads TGCGCCAGCAGCTTTAGTACAGGGGGCAATGGCTACACCTTC.

About this clone itself: This may be a read error: a much more frequent sequence differs by one nucleotide. This chain uses TRBV30 with TRBJ1-5, with 7 nucleotides matching TRBD1. The CDR3 loop spans 14 amino acids. Unmatched junction bases numbered 13, after V lost 3 bases and J lost 11 bases. Per the germline V gene, CDR1 is GTSNPN and CDR2 is SVGIG (reference sequence). CDR3 amino acids: CAWSSVGSGQSQHF. CDR3 in DNA: TGTGCCTGGAGCTCGGTGGGATCGGGACAGTCCCAGCATTTT.

For this clone: This clone may be a read error of a much larger clone one base away. This chain joins TRBV5-1 and TRBJ2-5; D may correspond to TRBD1 or TRBD2 (6 bases each). V lost 1 base to trimming and J lost 1 base, with 14 bases between them. This CDR3 contains 16 residues. Germline loops: CDR1 SGHRS, CDR2 YFSETQ. CDR3: CASSLSPGDFQETQYF. The CDR3 bases are TGCGCCAGCAGCTTGTCCCCAGGGGACTTCCAAGAGACCCAGTACTTC. Based on the CDR3 plus reference TRBV5-1 and TRBJ2-5, the full variable domain is KAGVTQTPRYLIKTRGQQVTLSCSPISGHRSVSWYQQTPGQGLQFLFEYFSETQRNKGNFPGRFSGRQFSNSRSEMNVSTLELGDSALYLCASSLSPGDFQETQYFGPGTRLLVL.

This clone was counted many times. The CDR3 region is CASSSTSYNEQFF. DNA of the CDR3: TGTGCCAGCAGTTCGACTTCGTACAATGAGCAGTTCTTC. J is TRBJ2-1 and V is TRBV27; D unresolved. Per the germline V gene, CDR1 is MNHEY and CDR2 is SMNVEV (reference sequence). The CDR3 is 13 residues long. Trimming stripped 4 bases from V and 4 bases from J, with 8 bases between.

This clone has a handful of counts. The chain carries TRBV10-2 and TRBJ2-7, with D possibly TRBD1 on 5 matching bases. V gave up 7 bases and J gave up 4 bases, with 14 bases separating them. The CDR3 sequence is 13 residues long. CDR1 WSHSY and CDR2 SAAADI come from the germline V gene. CDR3 nucleotides: TGCGCCAGCATTGAAGGTCAGGGTTACGAGCAGTACTTC. Translated, it gives CASIEGQGYEQYF.

The table lists this clone with many counts. The V and J genes are TRBV6-5 and TRBJ2-1; TRBD2 matches 10 bases. Germline values: CDR1 MNHEY, CDR2 SVGAGI. This CDR3 has 16 residues. Germline trimming cut 0 bases from V and 6 bases from J; bases unmatched to any gene: 5. The CDR3 coding sequence is TGTGCCAGCAGTTACTCTTCAGCGGGAGGGTTCAATGAGCAGTTCTTC. It codes for CASSYSSAGGFNEQFF.

CDR3 sequence: CSAPGQLYGYTF. CDR3 nucleotides: TGCAGTGCTCCGGGACAGCTTTATGGCTACACCTTC. This chain joins TRBV20-1 and TRBJ1-2; 7 bases are a match to TRBD1. With V trimmed by 5 bases and J by 5 bases, 5 bases remained unmatched. The V gene's germline CDR1 is DFQATT and CDR2 SNEGSKA (reference sequence). The CDR3 runs to 12 residues.

This chain connects TRBV19 to TRBJ1-5, with D perhaps matching TRBD1 (5 bases). CDR1 is LNHDA and CDR2 is SQIVND in the germline V gene (reference sequence). The CDR3 consists of 13 residues. With 9 bases removed from V and 9 bases from J, the gap between germline ends came to 18 bases. The CDR3 DNA sequence: TGTGCCAGCTCCCATGGGACGTCTGGGCCCCAGCATTTT. Translating it yields CASSHGTSGPQHF. Full variable domain (outside the CDR3, taken from reference TRBV19 and TRBJ1-5): DGGITQSPKYLFRKEGQNVTLSCEQNLNHDAMYWYRQDPGQGLRLIYYSQIVNDFQKGDIAEGYSVSREKKESFPLTVTSAQKNPTAFYLCASSHGTSGPQHFGDGTRLSIL.

The sample holds many counts of this clone. In nucleotides, the CDR3 is TGCGCCAGCAGCCAAGATGGGGGGTTCGGTCAGCCCCAGCATTTT. Its translation: CASSQDGGFGQPQHF. This chain uses TRBV4-3 with TRBJ1-5; weak D call: TRBD1 (5 bases). Germline CDR1 is LGHNA and CDR2 is YSLEER. Trimming removed 0 bases from V and 6 bases from J, with 12 bases in between. The CDR3 consists of 15 residues.

This clone was recorded at least ten times. Other DNA sequences in this specimen translate into the identical CDR3. V is TRBV30 and J is TRBJ2-2, with D uncertain. Trimming left V 0 bases short and J 4 bases short, with 12 bases between. Looked up from germline, CDR1 is GTSNPN and CDR2 is SVGIG (reference sequence). This CDR3 spans 15 amino acids. The CDR3 bases are TGTGCCTGGAGTGTACGACGGTCCCTCACCGGGGAGCTGTTTTTT. Amino acid sequence: CAWSVRRSLTGELFF.

In its sample, this clone was seen many times. The chain has TRBV9 and TRBJ1-3, with D uncertain. Trimming removed 0 bases from V and 4 bases from J, with 5 bases in between. The CDR3 runs to 13 residues. In germline, CDR1 is SGDLS, CDR2 YYNGEE. CDR3 residues: CASSVGTGNTIYF. The DNA for the CDR3 is TGTGCCAGCAGCGTAGGGACCGGAAACACCATATATTTT.

At least ten counts were recorded for this clone. This chain uses TRBV10-3 with TRBJ2-1; D is unresolved. Per the germline V gene, CDR1 is ENHRY and CDR2 is SYGVKD. Trimming stripped 3 bases from V and 6 bases from J, with 3 bases between. The CDR3 sequence is 11 residues long. The CDR3 here is CAISEGNEQFF. CDR3 in DNA: TGTGCCATCAGTGAAGGCAATGAGCAGTTCTTC.

This clone was seen at least ten times. This sequence joins TRBV5-1 and TRBJ2-2; TRBD1 matches at 7 bases. V trimming: 0 bases; J trimming: 2 bases; junction bases outside the gene matches: 4. This CDR3 is built from 16 residues. The germline gives CDR1 SGHRS, CDR2 YFSETQ. The CDR3 sequence is CASSLAGTVNTGELFF. DNA of the CDR3: TGCGCCAGCAGCTTGGCCGGGACAGTTAACACCGGGGAGCTGTTTTTT.

This clone was seen a handful of times. A single base separates this from a much larger clone, so it may be a read error. The chain has TRBV5-1 and TRBJ1-1; TRBD1 matches 8 bases. From germline, CDR1 is SGHRS and CDR2 YFSETQ. The CDR3 has 13 residues. The CDR3 region has the DNA TGCGCCAGCAGACAACAGGGGGGCACTGAAGATTTCTTT. Encoded protein: CASRQQGGTEDFF.

This clone was counted at least ten times. V usage is TRBV30 and J usage is TRBJ2-1; no clear D gene. The CDR3 contains 12 residues. Germline values: CDR1 GTSNPN, CDR2 SVGIG (reference sequence). V gave up 0 bases and J gave up 10 bases, with 10 bases separating them. The CDR3 loop reads CAWSVSGWEQFF. Written as DNA, the CDR3 is TGTGCCTGGAGTGTATCTGGATGGGAGCAGTTCTTC.

This clone was found many times. J is TRBJ2-1 and V is TRBV19, with D perhaps TRBD1 or TRBD2 (6 bases each). Germline CDR1 and CDR2: LNHDA and SQIVND (reference sequence). This CDR3 comprises 16 residues. V was clipped by 2 bases and J by 10 bases, with 21 bases between them. The CDR3 nucleotides read TGTGCCAGTAGTATATTTGGTTCGGGGGCTAGTCCGGAGCAGTTCTTC. Protein product: CASSIFGSGASPEQFF.